The source of this T cell receptor beta chain is a study of blood T cell repertoires in COVID-19. This CDR3 has 16 residues. V was clipped by 4 bases and J by 0 bases, with 13 bases between them. Germline loops: CDR1 SGHRS, CDR2 YFSETQ. Allocation to cohorts depended on clinical history reported by the participants. Sequencing used immunoSEQ multiplex PCR; TCRdb keeps in-frame clones, though not all of them. Of 250,000 or so clones listed, 85% to 90% were seen once; the top ten hold approximately 1.7%. The sample taken for sequencing was PBMCs or T cells enriched from blood (not recorded which). This receptor was taken from a man aged 40-49 years who had recovered from COVID-19. The chain recombines TRBV5-1 with TRBJ1-4; unclear D gene. The CDR3 region is CASSPPGGATNEKLFF. Here the CDR3 DNA reads TGCGCCAGCAGCCCCCCTGGCGGTGCAACTAATGAAAAACTGTTTTTT. Filled out from reference TRBV5-1 and TRBJ1-4, the complete variable domain reads KAGVTQTPRYLIKTRGQQVTLSCSPISGHRSVSWYQQTPGQGLQFLFEYFSETQRNKGNFPGRFSGRQFSNSRSEMNVSTLELGDSALYLCASSPPGGATNEKLFFGSGTQLSVL.